Given below is one T cell receptor (beta chain) in context. The sample is drawn from a study of blood T cells in healthy people across ages. A sample-barcoded 5' primer and a J-beta primer mix were used in a second PCR of roughly 7 to 11 cycles. Every individual sample yielded 2.5 million or more paired-end reads (each containing CDR3). TCRdb reprocessed the 5' RACE reads with MiXCR, giving one entry per CDR3 protein. The sample contains about 730,000 distinct CDR3 sequences, 40% to 45% of which appear only once. Germline V gene data show CDR1 as SQVTM and CDR2 as ANQGSEA. Trimming removed 7 bases from V and 3 bases from J; junction bases left unmatched: 11. The CDR3 is 16 residues long.

The specimen was blood. This chain joins TRBV29-1 and TRBJ2-2, with 10 bases fitting TRBD1. This receptor was taken from an older woman in good health. CDR3 residues: CSARDWGTGDTGELFF. DNA of the CDR3: TGCAGCGCACGCGATTGGGGGACAGGGGACACCGGGGAGCTGTTTTTT.